Presented here are 2 T cell receptor beta chains from one specimen sequenced in a study of T-cell reconstitution after alpha-beta-depleted transplantation in children. Construction of the TCRbeta library involved unique molecular identifiers. TCRdb itself ran the PCR reads through MiXCR, one entry per CDR3 protein. The data hold 280,000 or so distinct CDR3 sequences, with roughly 12% observed a single time. The specimen was peripheral blood, collected 180 days after TCRalphabeta/CD19-depleted stem cell transplant. Receptors originate from a male patient between 2 and 10 years old who had a stem cell transplant for chronic granulomatous disease, so the T cells may come from the graft donor.

Details on this clonotype: A much larger clone differs by one base, so this may be a read error. V usage is TRBV28 and J usage is TRBJ2-1, with unresolved D. CDR1 and CDR2 from the germline V gene are MDHEN and SYDVKM. This CDR3 has 17 amino acids. V dropped 4 bases and J dropped 1 base, with 17 bases sitting between them. This chain's CDR3 is CASSSPFGILSYNEQFF. CDR3 bases: TGTGCCAGCAGTTCCCCCTTTGGTATTTTGTCCTACAATGAGCAGTTCTTC.

This clonotype appeared many times. The chain couples TRBV11-1 to TRBJ2-2, with 12 nucleotides matching TRBD2. The V gene's germline CDR1 is SGHAT and CDR2 FQDESV (reference sequence). The V segment lost 4 bases and the J segment 0 bases; nucleotides outside the gene matches: 9. There are 19 residues in the CDR3. The CDR3 loop is CASSSPPTSGSANTGELFF. In DNA, the CDR3 is TGTGCCAGCAGCTCCCCTCCGACTAGCGGGAGCGCGAACACCGGGGAGCTGTTTTTT.